The entry that follows covers one T cell receptor (beta chain) sequence. As yet, its antigen is unknown. This specimen comes from a study of cytomegalovirus exposure and HLA in healthy donors. General study findings and limits: Fewer N-insertions (relative to the approximately 670-donor mean) were reportedly seen in an Asian-associated ancestry cluster in a later analysis. Whilst most TCR sequences proved rare, a subset of public TCRs occurred across many donors.

PCR was performed using 60 Vbeta and 13 Jbeta primers. The table came from immunoSEQ multiplex PCR; TCRdb's copy has only in-frame clones and leaves some out. The sample records some 150,000 clones, around 80% being singletons. The CDR3 is 14 residues long. Germline CDR1 and CDR2: SGHNT and YYREEE (reference sequence). V lost 0 bases, J lost 2 bases, and 9 bases lay in between. The rearrangement links TRBV5-4 to TRBJ2-7, with D unresolved. This receptor was identified in a male donor in good health and CMV-seronegative. Sequencing was carried out using PBMCs. As DNA, the CDR3 is TGTGCCAGCAGCTTGGGTGGGCGAACCTACGAGCAGTACTTC. Translated, it gives CASSLGGRTYEQYF.